This TCR beta chain was sequenced in a study of control samples from healthy donors and cancer patients. Here immunoSEQ multiplex PCR was the method, and the copy in TCRdb shows in-frame clones only, minus some. This table has 100,000 to 120,000 clones, approximately 82% appearing once. The source of this sequence is a man aged 18-30 years in good health. The specimen sequenced was blood.

The CDR3 nucleotides are TGCGCCAGCAGCCAAGATGAGGACCCGTTGAATGAGCAGTTCTTC. This translates into CASSQDEDPLNEQFF. The V and J genes are TRBV4-3 and TRBJ2-1; D is uncertain. Germline V gene lookup returns CDR1 LGHNA and CDR2 YSLEER. Trimming stripped 0 bases from V and 7 bases from J, with 13 bases between. This CDR3 is 15 amino acids long.